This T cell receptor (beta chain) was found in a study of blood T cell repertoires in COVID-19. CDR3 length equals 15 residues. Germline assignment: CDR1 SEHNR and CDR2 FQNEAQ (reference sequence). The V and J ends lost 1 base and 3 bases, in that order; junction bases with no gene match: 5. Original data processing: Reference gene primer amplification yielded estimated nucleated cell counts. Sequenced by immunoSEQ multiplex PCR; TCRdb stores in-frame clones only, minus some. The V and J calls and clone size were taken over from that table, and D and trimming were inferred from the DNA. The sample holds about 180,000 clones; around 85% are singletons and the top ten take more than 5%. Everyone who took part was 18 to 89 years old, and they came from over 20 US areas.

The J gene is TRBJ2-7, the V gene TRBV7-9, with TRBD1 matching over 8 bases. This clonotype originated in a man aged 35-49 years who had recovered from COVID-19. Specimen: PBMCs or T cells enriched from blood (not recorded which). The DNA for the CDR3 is TGTGCCAGCAGCTTAGATGGACAGGGATTCTACGAGCAGTACTTC. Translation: CASSLDGQGFYEQYF.